These 5 T cell receptor beta chains share one sample of origin, sequenced in a study of neurological immune-mediated disorders. TCRdb reprocessed the 5' RACE reads via MiXCR and lists one record per CDR3 protein. The table lists tens of thousands of distinct CDR3 sequences, about 2.5% of them singletons. Sample: PBMCs. Receptor source: a middle-aged man with multiple sclerosis.

This clonotype was seen at least ten times. Its ends do not fully match the called genes, so a read error is possible. This chain connects TRBV6-5 to TRBJ1-1; no reliable D call. CDR1 and CDR2 (germline): MNHEY, SVGAGI. This CDR3 has 14 amino acids. The CDR3 is CASSHPEASSEAFF. CDR3 in DNA: TGTGCCAGCAGCCACCCCGAGGCGTCTTCTGAGGCTTTCTTT.

This clonotype was observed many times. The rearrangement joins TRBV5-1 to TRBJ1-2, with a weak D call TRBD1 (6 bases). The CDR3 consists of 15 residues. V lost 0 bases and J lost 4, with 13 bases in between. CDR1 and CDR2 (germline): SGHRS, YFSETQ. The CDR3 DNA reads TGCGCCAGCAGCTTGGAGGGGGGCGCCGGCTATGGCTACACCTTC. Residues: CASSLEGGAGYGYTF.

This clonotype was counted at least ten times. The chain has TRBV12-3 or TRBV12-4 and TRBJ1-2; possibly TRBD1 for D (5 bases). V dropped 5 bases and J dropped 4 bases, with 14 bases sitting between them. CDR3 length: 14 residues. Here the CDR3 DNA reads TGTGCCAGCAGTATTCAGGGCTTAGGCTATGGCTACACCTTC. As protein: CASSIQGLGYGYTF.

In its sample, this clonotype was seen many times. This chain uses TRBV4-3 with TRBJ2-7, with a weak D call TRBD1 (5 bases). Trimming stripped 4 bases from V and 0 bases from J, with 10 bases between. The CDR3 spans 14 residues. Germline CDR1 LGHNA, CDR2 YSLEER. The CDR3 region is CASSRGTSSYEQYF. The CDR3 coding sequence is TGCGCCAGCAGCCGGGGCACGAGCTCCTACGAGCAGTACTTC.

This clonotype was observed many times. The chain joins TRBV9 to TRBJ2-5; 7 bases agree with TRBD1. The V and J ends lost 3 bases and 4 bases, in that order; junction bases with no gene match: 6. Germline values: CDR1 SGDLS, CDR2 YYNGEE. The CDR3 runs 14 residues. The CDR3 reads CASSGRQGRETQYF. DNA of the CDR3: TGTGCCAGCAGCGGAAGACAGGGACGAGAGACCCAGTACTTC.